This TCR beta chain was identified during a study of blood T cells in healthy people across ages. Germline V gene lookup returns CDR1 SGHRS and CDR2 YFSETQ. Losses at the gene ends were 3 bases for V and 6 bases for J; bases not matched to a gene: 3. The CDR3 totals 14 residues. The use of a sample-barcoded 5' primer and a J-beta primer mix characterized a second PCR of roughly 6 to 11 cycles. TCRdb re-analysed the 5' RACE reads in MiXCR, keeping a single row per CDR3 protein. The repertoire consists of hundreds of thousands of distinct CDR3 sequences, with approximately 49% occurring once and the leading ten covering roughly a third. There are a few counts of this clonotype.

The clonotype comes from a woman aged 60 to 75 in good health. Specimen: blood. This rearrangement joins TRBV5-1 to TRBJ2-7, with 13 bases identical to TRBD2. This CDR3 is CASSSGTSGTEQYF. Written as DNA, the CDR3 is TGCGCCAGCAGCTCCGGGACTAGCGGGACCGAGCAGTACTTC.